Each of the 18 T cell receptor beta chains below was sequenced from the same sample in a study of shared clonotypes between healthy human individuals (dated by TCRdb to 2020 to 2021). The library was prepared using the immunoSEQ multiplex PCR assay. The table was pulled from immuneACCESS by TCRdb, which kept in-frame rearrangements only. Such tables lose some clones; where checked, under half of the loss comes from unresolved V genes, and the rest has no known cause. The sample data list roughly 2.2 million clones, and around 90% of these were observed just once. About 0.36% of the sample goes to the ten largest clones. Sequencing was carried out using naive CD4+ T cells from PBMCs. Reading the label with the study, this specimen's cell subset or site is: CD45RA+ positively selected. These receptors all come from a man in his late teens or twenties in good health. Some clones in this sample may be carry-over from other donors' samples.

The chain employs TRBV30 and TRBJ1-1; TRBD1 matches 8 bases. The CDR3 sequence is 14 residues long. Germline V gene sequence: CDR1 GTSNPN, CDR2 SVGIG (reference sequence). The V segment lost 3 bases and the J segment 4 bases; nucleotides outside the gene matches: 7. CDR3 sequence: CAWRQGERGTEAFF. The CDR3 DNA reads TGTGCCTGGAGACAGGGGGAAAGGGGCACTGAAGCTTTCTTT. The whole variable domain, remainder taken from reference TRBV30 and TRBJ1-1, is SQTIHQWPATLVQPVGSPLSLECTVEGTSNPNLYWYRQAAGRGLQLLFYSVGIGQISSEVPQNLSASRPQDRQFILSSKKLLLSDSGFYLCAWRQGERGTEAFFGQGTRLTVV.

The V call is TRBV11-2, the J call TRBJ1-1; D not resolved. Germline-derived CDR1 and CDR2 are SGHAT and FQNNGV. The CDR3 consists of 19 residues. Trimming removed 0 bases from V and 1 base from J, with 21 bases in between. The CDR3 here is CASSLDGLLNFDRNTEAFF. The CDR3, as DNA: TGTGCCAGCAGCTTAGATGGGTTATTAAATTTCGACCGGAACACTGAAGCTTTCTTT.

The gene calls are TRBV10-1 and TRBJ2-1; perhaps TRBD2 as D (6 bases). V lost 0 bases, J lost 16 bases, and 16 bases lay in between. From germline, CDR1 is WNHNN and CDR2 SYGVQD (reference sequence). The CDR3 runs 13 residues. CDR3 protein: CASSESGETRKFF. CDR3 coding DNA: TGCGCCAGCAGTGAGTCGGGTGAGACTAGAAAATTCTTC.

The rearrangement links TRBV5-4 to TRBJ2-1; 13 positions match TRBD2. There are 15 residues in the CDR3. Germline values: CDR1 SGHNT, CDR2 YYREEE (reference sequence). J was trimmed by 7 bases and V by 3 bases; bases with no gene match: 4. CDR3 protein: CASSSWTSGSNEQFF. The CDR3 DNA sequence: TGTGCCAGCAGCTCTTGGACTAGCGGGAGTAATGAGCAGTTCTTC.

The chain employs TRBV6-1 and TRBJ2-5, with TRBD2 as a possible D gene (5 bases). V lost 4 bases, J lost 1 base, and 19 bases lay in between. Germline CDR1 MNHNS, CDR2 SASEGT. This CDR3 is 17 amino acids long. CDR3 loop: CASSGRSVGGPQETQYF. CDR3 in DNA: TGTGCCAGCAGTGGACGGTCTGTCGGAGGACCCCAAGAGACCCAGTACTTC.

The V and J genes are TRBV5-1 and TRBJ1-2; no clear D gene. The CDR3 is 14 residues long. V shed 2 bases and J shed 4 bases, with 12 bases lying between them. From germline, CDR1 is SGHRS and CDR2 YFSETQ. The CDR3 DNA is TGCGCCAGCAGCTTCCTGGAAACCTCCTATGGCTACACCTTC. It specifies CASSFLETSYGYTF.

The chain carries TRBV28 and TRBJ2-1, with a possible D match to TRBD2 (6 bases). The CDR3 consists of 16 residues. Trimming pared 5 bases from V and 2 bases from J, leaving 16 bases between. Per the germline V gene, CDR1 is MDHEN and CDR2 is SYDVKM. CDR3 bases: TGTGCCAGCAGTCCCGGGGGATGGAGACCCTACAATGAGCAGTTCTTC. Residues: CASSPGGWRPYNEQFF.

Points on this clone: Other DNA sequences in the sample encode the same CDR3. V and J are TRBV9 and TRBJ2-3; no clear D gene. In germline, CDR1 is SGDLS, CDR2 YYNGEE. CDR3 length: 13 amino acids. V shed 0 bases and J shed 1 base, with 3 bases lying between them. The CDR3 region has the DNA TGTGCCAGCAGCGTAGGTGGCACAGATACGCAGTATTTT. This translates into CASSVGGTDTQYF. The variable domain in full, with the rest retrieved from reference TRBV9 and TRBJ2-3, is DSGVTQTPKHLITATGQRVTLRCSPRSGDLSVYWYQQSLDQGLQFLIQYYNGEERAKGNILERFSAQQFPDLHSELNLSSLELGDSALYFCASSVGGTDTQYFGPGTRLTVL.

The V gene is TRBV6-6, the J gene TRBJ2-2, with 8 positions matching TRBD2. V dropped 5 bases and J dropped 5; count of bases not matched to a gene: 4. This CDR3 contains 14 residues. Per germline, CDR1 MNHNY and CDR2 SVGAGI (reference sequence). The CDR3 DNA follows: TGTGCCAGCAGTGAGCGGGAGTATACCGGGGAGCTGTTTTTT. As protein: CASSEREYTGELFF.

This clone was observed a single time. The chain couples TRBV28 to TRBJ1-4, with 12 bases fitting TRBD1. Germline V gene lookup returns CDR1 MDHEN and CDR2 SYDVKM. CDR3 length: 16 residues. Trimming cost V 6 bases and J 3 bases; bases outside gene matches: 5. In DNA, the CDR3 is TGTGCCAGCAGGTCGGGACAGGGGGCGGCTAATGAAAAACTGTTTTTT. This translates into CASRSGQGAANEKLFF.

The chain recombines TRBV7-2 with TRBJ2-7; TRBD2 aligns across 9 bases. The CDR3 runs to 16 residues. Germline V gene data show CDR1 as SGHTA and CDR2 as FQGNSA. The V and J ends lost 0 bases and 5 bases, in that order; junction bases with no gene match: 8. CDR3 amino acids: CASSLAPGGRVHEQYF. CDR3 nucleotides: TGTGCCAGCAGCTTAGCCCCTGGCGGGAGGGTACACGAGCAGTACTTC.

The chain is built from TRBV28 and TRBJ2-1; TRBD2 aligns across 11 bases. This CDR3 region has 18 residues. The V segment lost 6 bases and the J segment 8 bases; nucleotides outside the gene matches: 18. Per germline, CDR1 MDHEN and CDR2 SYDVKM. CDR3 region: CASSFHPGTSGSMDEQFF. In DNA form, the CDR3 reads TGTGCCAGCAGCTTTCACCCTGGTACTAGCGGGAGTATGGATGAGCAGTTCTTC. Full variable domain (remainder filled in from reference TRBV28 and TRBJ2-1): DVKVTQSSRYLVKRTGEKVFLECVQDMDHENMFWYRQDPGLGLRLIYFSYDVKMKEKGDIPEGYSVSREKKERFSLILESASTNQTSMYLCASSFHPGTSGSMDEQFFGPGTRLTVL.

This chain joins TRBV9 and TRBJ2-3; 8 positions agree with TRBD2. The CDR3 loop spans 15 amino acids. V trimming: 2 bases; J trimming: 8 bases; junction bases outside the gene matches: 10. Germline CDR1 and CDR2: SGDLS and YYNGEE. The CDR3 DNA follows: TGTGCCAGCAGCGTCAACCAGCGGGAGTATGGTACGCAGTATTTT. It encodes CASSVNQREYGTQYF.

In DNA, the CDR3 is TGTGCCAGCAGCATGGGACAGGGCTACCCCATGAACACTGAAGCTTTCTTT. Translating it yields CASSMGQGYPMNTEAFF. The genes are TRBV9 and TRBJ1-1; 9 nucleotides agree with TRBD1. Germline CDR1 reads SGDLS; CDR2 reads YYNGEE. After removal of 4 bases from V and 0 bases from J, the junction contained 10 bases not matched to a gene. The CDR3 consists of 17 residues.

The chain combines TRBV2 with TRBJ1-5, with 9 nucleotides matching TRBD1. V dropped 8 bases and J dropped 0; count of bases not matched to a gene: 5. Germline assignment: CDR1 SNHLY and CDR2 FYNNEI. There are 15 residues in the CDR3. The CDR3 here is CASVGQGISNQPQHF. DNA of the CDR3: TGTGCCAGCGTCGGACAGGGGATTAGCAATCAGCCCCAGCATTTT.

The CDR3 loop is CASSPFVVRTPNYNEQFF. Here the CDR3 DNA reads TGTGCCAGCTCACCGTTTGTTGTCCGAACCCCAAACTACAATGAGCAGTTCTTC. This chain connects TRBV18 to TRBJ2-1; no reliable D call. This CDR3 has 18 residues. The germline V gene has CDR1 KGHSH and CDR2 LQKENI. Trimming stripped 3 bases from V and 3 bases from J, with 21 bases between.

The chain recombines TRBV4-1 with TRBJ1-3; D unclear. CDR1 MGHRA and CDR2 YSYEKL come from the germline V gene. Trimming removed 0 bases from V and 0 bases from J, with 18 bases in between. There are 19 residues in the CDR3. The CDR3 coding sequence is TGCGCCAGCAGCCAAGACTACCTCTCCAGAGCCCGCTCTGGAAACACCATATATTTT. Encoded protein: CASSQDYLSRARSGNTIYF.

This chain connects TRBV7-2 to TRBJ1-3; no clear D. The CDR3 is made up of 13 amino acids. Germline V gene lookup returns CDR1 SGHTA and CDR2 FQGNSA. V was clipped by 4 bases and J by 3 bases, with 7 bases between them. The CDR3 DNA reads TGTGCCAGCAGCTCACATTATGGAAACACCATATATTTT. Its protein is CASSSHYGNTIYF.